This record covers a single T cell receptor beta chain. This sample is drawn from a study of blood T cell repertoires in COVID-19. Per the study methods: Researchers report that nucleated cell counts were estimated from reference gene primer amplification. The repertoire was sequenced with immunoSEQ multiplex PCR; TCRdb's copy has only in-frame clones and lacks some. Clone size and the V and J calls come from that table; the DNA yielded D and trimming. The sample carries approximately 200,000 clones, approximately 84% recorded once. This CDR3 region has 15 residues. The ends lost 6 bases at V and 6 bases at J; junction bases unmatched: 8. Germline CDR1 reads MNHEY; CDR2 reads SVGAGI. Participants were placed into cohorts based on the clinical history they reported. Before being deemed recovered, Cohort 3 donors had two negative PCRs, clearance, or symptom resolution.

This clonotype was sampled from a young woman who had recovered from COVID-19. Sequences were obtained from PBMCs or T cells enriched from blood (not recorded which). The J gene is TRBJ2-3, the V gene TRBV6-5, with 11 bases identical to TRBD2. The CDR3 DNA follows: TGTGCCAGCAGGCTAGCGGGGGGAGTGGGGGATACGCAGTATTTT. It encodes CASRLAGGVGDTQYF.